The present TCR beta chain was sequenced within a study of cytomegalovirus exposure and HLA in healthy donors. Study-level findings and limits: It has been reported that TCR beta sequences accurately predicted the HLA-A and HLA-B alleles of most subjects. Certain indistinguishable V segments, among them TRBV6-2 and TRBV6-3, were excluded.

PCR was performed using 60 Vbeta and 13 Jbeta primers. TCRdb keeps only in-frame clones here, not all; method: immunoSEQ multiplex PCR. Among approximately 99,000 clones listed, 81% were seen once. Note on this clone: Its target is unknown.

This CDR3 contains 15 residues. Germline V gene data show CDR1 as LNHNV and CDR2 as YYDKDF (reference sequence). V was pared by 0 bases and J by 2 bases, with 9 bases between. This receptor was taken from a man aged 40-49 years in good health and CMV-seropositive. This chain joins TRBV15 and TRBJ2-3; D is possibly TRBD1 (6 bases). The specimen sequenced was PBMCs. The CDR3: CATSRDTGFTDTQYF. The CDR3 DNA reads TGTGCCACCAGCAGAGATACAGGGTTCACAGATACGCAGTATTTT.